A selection of T cell receptor beta chains follows, all from one sample in a study of blood T cell repertoires in COVID-19. Assay used: immunoSEQ multiplex PCR; TCRdb lists only in-frame clones, some missing. This sample carries roughly 100,000 clones, approximately 84% of them seen once, and the ten largest clones take 8.5% to 10%. The specimen sequenced was peripheral blood. These receptors came from a man aged 40-50 years with active or convalescent COVID-19. The CDR3 runs from the conserved cysteine through the conserved F or W. Each record gives: J gene, clone size, V gene, D gene, CDR3 DNA, CDR3 protein. D genes are given only for firm matches. Clone size appears in some rows only: once, few, many, or a class for an expanded clone.

>TRBJ2-7|-|TRBV5-6|-
TGTGCCAGCAGCTTGGAGGACAGTTACGAGCAGTACTTC
CASSLEDSYEQYF
>TRBJ1-1|-|TRBV3-1/TRBV3-2|-
TGTGCCAGCAGCCCCTCGATAACGGCTGAAGCTTTCTTT
CASSPSITAEAFF
>TRBJ1-4|-|TRBV6-5|TRBD1
TGTGCCAGCCGGACAGGGCGAAATGAAAAACTGTTTTTT
CASRTGRNEKLFF
>TRBJ1-1|-|TRBV19|TRBD1
TGTGCCAGTAGTATGGCGGGGACAGGAGGCACTGAAGCTTTCTTT
CASSMAGTGGTEAFF
>TRBJ2-1|-|TRBV27|TRBD1
TGTGCCAGCAGTTTGCTGACAGGGGTCGGTCAGTTCTTC
CASSLLTGVGQFF
>TRBJ1-6|-|TRBV2|TRBD1
TGTGCCAGCAGTGCATCGACAGGGTCAGGTCGATCACCCCTCCACTTT
CASSASTGSGRSPLHF
>TRBJ2-5|once|TRBV7-7|-
TGTGCTAGCAGCGGACAGATCCAAGAGACCCAGTACTTC
CASSGQIQETQYF
>TRBJ1-6|-|TRBV9|-
TGTGCCAGTAATGGGGGGACGAGTGTCGGATCACCCCTCCACTTT
CASNGGTSVGSPLHF
>TRBJ1-4|-|TRBV10-3|TRBD1
TGTGCCATCAGTGAGTCCCCCCGACAGGGGGCTGAAAAACTGTTTTTT
CAISESPRQGAEKLFF
>TRBJ2-3|once|TRBV9|TRBD2
TGTGCCAGCAACCACGGGACTAGCGGGCCAGATACGCAGTATTTT
CASNHGTSGPDTQYF
>TRBJ1-1|-|TRBV6-5|-
TGTGCCAGCAGTTACCCACCCGGGAGGGGGAACACTGAAGCTTTCTTT
CASSYPPGRGNTEAFF
>TRBJ2-3|-|TRBV11-2|TRBD2
TGTGCCAGCAGCTTAGGGGCTAGCGGGGGAACAGATACGCAGTATTTT
CASSLGASGGTDTQYF
>TRBJ2-7|-|TRBV7-9|-
TGTGCCAGCAGCAGGGACGGTTCCTACGAGCAGTACTTC
CASSRDGSYEQYF
>TRBJ1-1|-|TRBV20-1|-
TGCAGTGCCGAGTTCGCCACTGAAGCTTTCTTT
CSAEFATEAFF
>TRBJ1-1|few|TRBV12-5|-
TGTGCTAGTGGTTTGCCCCGGACAGTGAGCACTGAAGCTTTCTTT
CASGLPRTVSTEAFF
>TRBJ1-5|-|TRBV6-2/TRBV6-3|-
TGTGCCAGCAGTTACCTCCCGGGTAGGAGCAATCAGCCCCAGCATTTT
CASSYLPGRSNQPQHF
>TRBJ2-7|-|TRBV6-5|-
TGTGCCAGCAGCCACGACTGGGGGCCCTCCTACGAGCAGTACTTC
CASSHDWGPSYEQYF
>TRBJ1-6|once|TRBV10-3|-
TGTGCCACCGAGGGCAGTGGTTCACCCCTCCACTTT
CATEGSGSPLHF
>TRBJ1-1|-|TRBV7-9|-
TGTGCCAGCAGCTACCACGGGACAATGAACACTGAAGCTTTCTTT
CASSYHGTMNTEAFF
>TRBJ2-5|-|TRBV5-6|-
TGTGCCAGCAGCTTGATGCTAATGGAGACCCAGTACTTC
CASSLMLMETQYF
>TRBJ2-2|-|TRBV9|TRBD2
TGTGCCAGCAGCCTTAGCGGGGTGAACACCGGGGAGCTGTTTTTT
CASSLSGVNTGELFF
>TRBJ1-2|once|TRBV12-3/TRBV12-4|-
TGTGCCAGCAGTCAGCAGGCCTCCTATGGCTACACCTTC
CASSQQASYGYTF
>TRBJ2-4|-|TRBV5-8|TRBD1
TGTGCCAGCAGCTTGGGGCCGCCGGGACAGGGGAGGCCCAAAAACATTCAGTACTTC
CASSLGPPGQGRPKNIQYF
>TRBJ1-2|-|TRBV7-2|-
TGTGCCAGCAGCGTGGGAGGGAACTATGGCTACACCTTC
CASSVGGNYGYTF
>TRBJ1-2|-|TRBV27|TRBD1
TGTGCCAGCAGCCCCGGTCCGATACAGGGGCTTCCCTATGGCTACACCTTC
CASSPGPIQGLPYGYTF
>TRBJ1-2|-|TRBV19|TRBD1
TGTGCCAGTAGTTCCTCGGACAGGGAATATGGCTACACCTTC
CASSSSDREYGYTF
>TRBJ2-7|-|TRBV19|TRBD1
TGTGCCACAGCCCGGGACAGGGCCTACGAGCAGTACTTC
CATARDRAYEQYF
>TRBJ2-1|once|TRBV3-1/TRBV3-2|TRBD2
TGTGCCAGTCGGACTAGCGGGGGTGATGAGCAGTTCTTC
CASRTSGGDEQFF
>TRBJ1-4|once|TRBV5-1|-
TGCGCCAGCAGCGGGGCACCGGCAACTAATGAAAAACTGTTTTTT
CASSGAPATNEKLFF
>TRBJ2-3|-|TRBV12-5|-
TGTGCTAGTGGTACTGGGACTTTCACAGATACGCAGTATTTT
CASGTGTFTDTQYF
>TRBJ2-2|-|TRBV19|-
TGTGCCAGTACCCTTACGAGGACCGGGGAGCTGTTTTTT
CASTLTRTGELFF
>TRBJ2-4|-|TRBV5-1|-
TGCGCCAGCACGACAGACCTAGCCAAAAACATTCAGTACTTC
CASTTDLAKNIQYF
>TRBJ2-3|-|TRBV15|-
TGTGCCACCAGCTTCCAGTCAGATACGCAGTATTTT
CATSFQSDTQYF
>TRBJ1-1|-|TRBV29-1|TRBD1
TGCAGCGTTGAAGGGGGACAGGTTTTGAACACTAAAGCTTTCTTT
CSVEGGQVLNTKAFF
>TRBJ2-1|-|TRBV5-4|-
TGTGCCAGCAGCTCCCGACAGACCTACAATGAGCAGTTCTTC
CASSSRQTYNEQFF
>TRBJ2-5|once|TRBV7-2|-
TGTGCCAGCAGCTTAGTTACAGGGATACCCCAAGAGACCCAGTACTTC
CASSLVTGIPQETQYF
>TRBJ2-1|-|TRBV10-1|TRBD1
TGCGCCAGCAGACCTAGGACAGGGGGCGAATCCTTCTTC
CASRPRTGGESFF
>TRBJ1-1|-|TRBV4-2|TRBD1
TGTGCCAGCAGCCAAGGTGCTAACAGGGGTGTTTCGAACACTGAAGCTTTCTTT
CASSQGANRGVSNTEAFF
>TRBJ1-1|-|TRBV29-1|-
TGCAGCGTTAGACAGTACACTGAAGCTTTCTTT
CSVRQYTEAFF
>TRBJ1-2|-|TRBV7-9|-
TGTGCCAGCAGCTATTCATCAGGGGCCTATGGCTACACCTTC
CASSYSSGAYGYTF
>TRBJ2-7|-|TRBV25-1|-
TGTGCCAGCAGTGAAGAGGGCCCATTGCGCGAGCAGTACTTC
CASSEEGPLREQYF
>TRBJ1-3|once|TRBV7-6|TRBD1
TGTGCCAGCAGCCTTGGGACAGGGAATTCGAAAGGAAACACCATATATTTT
CASSLGTGNSKGNTIYF
>TRBJ2-7|-|TRBV5-1|-
TGCGCCAGCAGCTTGCCTGAGAGCTCCTACGAGCAGTACTTC
CASSLPESSYEQYF
>TRBJ2-5|-|TRBV4-1|-
TGCGCCAGCAGCCAAGGGGGGGTGGGGGGGCCAGAGACCCAGTACTTC
CASSQGGVGGPETQYF
>TRBJ2-1|-|TRBV6-6|TRBD2
TGTGCCAGCATAGCGGGGGGCCAGTACAATGAGCAGTTCTTC
CASIAGGQYNEQFF
>TRBJ1-5|once|TRBV7-2|-
TGTGCCAGCAGCTCCGACTCGGGGAATCAGCCCCAGCATTTT
CASSSDSGNQPQHF
>TRBJ1-2|-|TRBV18|-
TGTGCCAGCTCACCTGGGGGGAACTATGGCTACACCTTC
CASSPGGNYGYTF
>TRBJ2-7|once|TRBV3-1/TRBV3-2|TRBD1
TGTGCCAGCACTAAGGGGGCATTCTCCTACGAGCAGTACTTC
CASTKGAFSYEQYF
>TRBJ1-2|-|TRBV18|-
TGTGCCAGCTCACCACCTAGTCTGGGGGCGTCAAGTGGCTACACCTTC
CASSPPSLGASSGYTF
>TRBJ2-7|-|TRBV2|TRBD2
TGTGCCAGCACCACCGGGACTAGCTCCTACGAGCAGTACTTC
CASTTGTSSYEQYF
>TRBJ1-3|-|TRBV6-1|-
TGTGCCAGCAGTGCCCTAGTTTCGGGGATCTCTGGAAACACCATATATTTT
CASSALVSGISGNTIYF